These 31 T cell receptor beta chains were sequenced from one sample in a study of cytomegalovirus exposure and HLA in healthy donors. Amplification used 60 Vbeta primers and 13 Jbeta primers. Profiled with immunoSEQ multiplex PCR; TCRdb holds only in-frame clones, not every one. The table lists 35,000 to 45,000 clones, around 50% of them singletons. Input material: PBMCs. The receptors were gathered from a human donor in good health.

This clone was detected only a few times. The chain uses TRBV6-1 and TRBJ1-2, with 10 bases lining up with TRBD1. The J segment lost 8 bases and the V segment lost 6 bases, leaving 9 bases of the junction unmatched. The CDR3 is made up of 14 amino acids. Germline lookup yields CDR1 MNHNS and CDR2 SASEGT. The CDR3 region is CASRTGTGVGGYTF. The CDR3 bases are TGTGCCAGCAGAACCGGGACAGGGGTGGGAGGCTACACCTTC.

This chain connects TRBV5-1 to TRBJ1-5; TRBD1 agrees at 8 bases. Germline V gene data show CDR1 as SGHRS and CDR2 as YFSETQ. CDR3 length: 16 residues. V lost 0 bases and J lost 4; bases outside the gene matches: 6. CDR3 residues: CASSLEAGGGNQPQHF. CDR3 bases: TGCGCCAGCAGCTTGGAGGCAGGGGGCGGTAATCAGCCCCAGCATTTT.

This rearrangement joins TRBV7-2 to TRBJ1-2; D remains ambiguous. The CDR3 has 13 residues. Germline CDR1 SGHTA, CDR2 FQGNSA. The V end lost 3 bases, the J end lost 6 bases, and 11 bases lay between the germline ends. The CDR3 sequence: CASSFTREDGYTF. The CDR3 nucleotides read TGTGCCAGCAGCTTCACGAGGGAGGATGGCTACACCTTC.

The chain joins TRBV5-6 to TRBJ1-1, with 8 bases identical to TRBD1. The trim removed 4 bases at V and 5 bases at J, leaving 13 bases unmatched. Germline lookup yields CDR1 SGHDT and CDR2 YYEEEE. The CDR3 has 16 residues. CDR3 protein: CASSTPHLQGGTEAFF. As DNA, the CDR3 is TGTGCCAGCAGCACTCCTCACTTACAGGGGGGGACTGAAGCTTTCTTT.

Here the CDR3 DNA reads TGTGCCAGCAGCCCTCGGGACAAATACTACGAGCAGTACTTC. Translated: CASSPRDKYYEQYF. The chain links TRBV13 to TRBJ2-7; maybe TRBD1 (6 bases). Germline V gene data show CDR1 as PRHDT and CDR2 as FYEKMQ (reference sequence). The CDR3 loop spans 14 amino acids. V was clipped by 5 bases and J by 3 bases, with 14 bases between them.

The rearrangement joins TRBV27 to TRBJ1-2; 7 nucleotides match TRBD1. Germline CDR1 reads MNHEY; CDR2 reads SMNVEV (reference sequence). The CDR3 totals 13 residues. J lost 4 bases, V lost 6 bases, and 5 bases had no gene match. The CDR3 DNA sequence: TGTGCCAGCAGCGACAGGGAAAGCTATGGCTACACCTTC. Translated, it gives CASSDRESYGYTF.

This clone has just a few counts. V usage is TRBV30 and J usage is TRBJ2-2, with D tentatively TRBD1 (6 bases). Germline V gene lookup returns CDR1 GTSNPN and CDR2 SVGIG (reference sequence). Trimming pared 2 bases from V and 7 bases from J, leaving 20 bases between. CDR3 length equals 16 residues. CDR3 coding DNA: TGTGCCTGGAGTCCTCCGGGACACGAGAGTGGCGGGGAGCTGTTTTTT. Its translation is CAWSPPGHESGGELFF.

This clone appeared once. The chain joins TRBV6-4 to TRBJ1-2; unclear D gene. Germline V gene sequence: CDR1 MRHNA, CDR2 SNTAGT. The CDR3 covers 16 residues. Trimming took off 3 bases at V and 4 bases at J, with 18 bases between the two ends. In DNA form, the CDR3 reads TGTGCCAGCAGTGAGAGGGCAGGCCAAACTCTCTATGGCTACACCTTC. Residues: CASSERAGQTLYGYTF.

The chain recombines TRBV27 with TRBJ1-2; 8 bases map to TRBD1. Germline V gene data show CDR1 as MNHEY and CDR2 as SMNVEV (reference sequence). The CDR3 contains 16 residues. V was pared by 5 bases and J by 6 bases, with 14 bases of the junction left unmatched. The CDR3 loop is CASSQALGTGGNGYTF. The CDR3 DNA sequence: TGTGCCAGCAGTCAAGCCCTCGGGACAGGAGGAAATGGCTACACCTTC.

This rearrangement joins TRBV7-2 to TRBJ2-7; possibly TRBD2 for D (6 bases). Deletions cut 4 bases from V and 2 bases from J, with 9 bases between. Germline values: CDR1 SGHTA, CDR2 FQGNSA. The CDR3 extends over 13 amino acids. This chain's CDR3 is CASSWGGTYEQYF. The CDR3 nucleotides read TGTGCCAGCAGCTGGGGCGGGACCTACGAGCAGTACTTC.

There are a few counts of this clone. The chain joins TRBV15 to TRBJ1-5, with D tentatively TRBD1 (6 bases). Germline loops: CDR1 LNHNV, CDR2 YYDKDF (reference sequence). Trimming cost V 0 bases and J 0 bases, with 9 bases left between them. The CDR3 is 16 residues long. CDR3 region: CATSRDRRGSNQPQHF. CDR3 DNA sequence: TGTGCCACCAGCAGAGACCGCAGGGGTAGCAATCAGCCCCAGCATTTT.

This chain links TRBV7-9 with TRBJ1-3, with TRBD1 matching 8 bases. Germline CDR1 and CDR2: SEHNR and FQNEAQ (reference sequence). The CDR3 length is 16 residues. With 1 base clipped from V and 0 bases from J, the junction kept 2 bases outside the gene matches. CDR3 protein: CASSLVDRGSGNTIYF. The CDR3 bases are TGTGCCAGCAGCTTAGTTGACAGGGGCTCTGGAAACACCATATATTTT.

Only a few counts were recorded for this clone. This chain uses TRBV28 with TRBJ2-7; tentative D call: TRBD2 (5 bases). The length of the CDR3 is 13 residues. From germline, CDR1 is MDHEN and CDR2 SYDVKM. Trimming removed 6 bases from V and 4 bases from J, with 13 bases in between. The CDR3 nucleotides are TGTGCCAGCAGCCCAGCGGCACGTTACGAGCAGTACTTC. Its protein is CASSPAARYEQYF. The variable domain in full, completed from reference TRBV28 and TRBJ2-7, reads DVKVTQSSRYLVKRTGEKVFLECVQDMDHENMFWYRQDPGLGLRLIYFSYDVKMKEKGDIPEGYSVSREKKERFSLILESASTNQTSMYLCASSPAARYEQYFGPGTRLTVT.

This clone was detected only a few times. CDR3 in amino acids: CASSSGQGQYEQYF. CDR3 nucleotide sequence: TGCGCCAGCAGCTCGGGACAGGGGCAATACGAGCAGTACTTC. The gene calls are TRBV5-1 and TRBJ2-7; 10 positions agree with TRBD1. Trimming took 3 bases from V and 4 from J; bases not matched to a gene: 4. Germline CDR1 is SGHRS and CDR2 is YFSETQ. The CDR3 has 14 amino acids.

The gene calls are TRBV25-1 and TRBJ1-2; TRBD1 is a possible D gene (5 bases). The CDR3 sequence is 17 residues long. Germline V gene sequence: CDR1 MGHDK, CDR2 SYGVNS. V was pared by 2 bases and J by 7 bases, with 23 bases between. Written as DNA, the CDR3 is TGTGCCAGCAGTGAAAATGGTGGCGGACCAGGGAAGGCTGGCTACACCTTC. This sequence encodes CASSENGGGPGKAGYTF.

V and J are TRBV7-3 and TRBJ2-3; no clear D. Trimming stripped 5 bases from V and 2 bases from J, with 20 bases between. This CDR3 comprises 17 residues. Germline values: CDR1 SGHTA, CDR2 FQGTGA. In nucleotides, the CDR3 is TGTGCCAGCAGCCCTGAGAATGGGCGTCGTCTCACAGATACGCAGTATTTT. Translation gives CASSPENGRRLTDTQYF.

The chain recombines TRBV27 with TRBJ2-7; TRBD1 agrees at 8 bases. This CDR3 has 15 amino acids. V lost 2 bases to trimming and J lost 3 bases; unmatched junction nucleotides: 6. Germline-derived CDR1 and CDR2 are MNHEY and SMNVEV (reference sequence). CDR3 sequence (DNA): TGTGCCAGCAGTTTAAGTGGACAGGGCTACTACGAGCAGTACTTC. Protein: CASSLSGQGYYEQYF.

The V call is TRBV6-5, the J call TRBJ1-1; D uncertain. V was pared by 5 bases and J by 5 bases, with 18 bases between. The CDR3 covers 15 residues. Germline V gene data show CDR1 as MNHEY and CDR2 as SVGAGI. The CDR3 reads CASSPPTGVGTEAFF. The CDR3 DNA follows: TGTGCCAGCAGTCCCCCGACGGGTGTAGGAACTGAAGCTTTCTTT.

The chain is built from TRBV10-3 and TRBJ1-6; no reliable D call. The CDR3 has 13 residues. The germline gives CDR1 ENHRY, CDR2 SYGVKD. Trimming removed 4 bases at V and 5 bases at J, with 6 bases between. CDR3 DNA sequence: TGTGCCATCAGTGGACTTGATAATTCACCCCTCCACTTT. This gives the protein CAISGLDNSPLHF.

The chain links TRBV6-5 to TRBJ2-3; 11 bases fit TRBD2. Germline CDR1 is MNHEY and CDR2 is SVGAGI. The CDR3 runs to 14 residues. After removal of 7 bases from V and 4 bases from J, the junction contained 4 bases not matched to a gene. The CDR3 region has the DNA TGTGCCAGCAAGACTAGCGGGAACGCAGATACGCAGTATTTT. Translating gives CASKTSGNADTQYF.

The chain combines TRBV28 with TRBJ1-2, with TRBD1 identical over 9 bases. CDR1 is MDHEN, CDR2 SYDVKM, per germline. Trimming removed 7 bases from V and 0 bases from J; junction bases left unmatched: 6. The CDR3 has 15 amino acids. CDR3 sequence: CASTTGGPANYGYTF. The CDR3, as DNA: TGTGCCAGCACCACAGGGGGCCCAGCTAACTATGGCTACACCTTC.

This rearrangement joins TRBV4-3 to TRBJ1-1, with 9 bases that match TRBD1. Germline loops: CDR1 LGHNA, CDR2 YSLEER. Trimming took 3 bases from V and 1 from J; bases not matched to a gene: 0. The CDR3 has 14 amino acids. In DNA, the CDR3 is TGCGCCAGCAGCCAGACAGGGGGGAACACTGAAGCTTTCTTT. Amino acids: CASSQTGGNTEAFF.

The V gene is TRBV7-2, the J gene TRBJ2-7; D may be TRBD2 (5 bases). Trimming removed 5 bases at V and 0 bases at J, with 14 bases between. This CDR3 comprises 15 residues. Germline V CDR1 and CDR2: SGHTA, FQGNSA. CDR3 DNA: TGTGCCAGCAGCCCAGCCGGACGGGGCTCCTACGAGCAGTACTTC. It translates to CASSPAGRGSYEQYF.

This clone was counted only a few times. This chain connects TRBV7-9 to TRBJ1-1; D is undetermined. CDR3 length equals 13 residues. Looked up from germline, CDR1 is SEHNR and CDR2 is FQNEAQ (reference sequence). The V end lost 2 bases, the J end lost 0 bases, and 4 bases lay between the germline ends. The DNA for the CDR3 is TGTGCCAGCAGCTTACAGGTGAACACTGAAGCTTTCTTT. It yields the protein CASSLQVNTEAFF.

The chain has TRBV11-2 and TRBJ2-5; 7 nucleotides line up with TRBD2. This CDR3 spans 14 amino acids. V trimming: 1 base; J trimming: 7 bases; junction bases outside the gene matches: 6. Germline V gene data show CDR1 as SGHAT and CDR2 as FQNNGV. CDR3: CASSLAVWGGTQYF. The CDR3 DNA follows: TGTGCCAGCAGCTTAGCTGTGTGGGGGGGGACCCAGTACTTC.

This clone was observed a handful of times. The genes are TRBV4-3 and TRBJ1-6; 9 nucleotides agree with TRBD1. Looked up from germline, CDR1 is LGHNA and CDR2 is YSLEER. The CDR3 totals 22 residues. The J segment lost 0 bases and the V segment lost 2 bases, leaving 17 bases of the junction unmatched. The CDR3 sequence is CASSQTSSRGTGMSSYNSPLHF. The CDR3 DNA is TGCGCCAGCAGCCAAACTTCTTCCAGAGGGACAGGGATGAGCTCCTATAATTCACCCCTCCACTTT.

This clone was observed a few times. The gene calls are TRBV5-1 and TRBJ1-1; 9 bases fit TRBD1. Germline assignment: CDR1 SGHRS and CDR2 YFSETQ. Losses at the gene ends were 1 base for V and 3 bases for J; bases not matched to a gene: 7. There are 16 residues in the CDR3. In DNA form, the CDR3 reads TGCGCCAGCAGCTTGCTCCCTCGGACAGGGGACACTGAAGCTTTCTTT. This encodes CASSLLPRTGDTEAFF. The full variable domain, rest sourced from reference TRBV5-1 and TRBJ1-1, is KAGVTQTPRYLIKTRGQQVTLSCSPISGHRSVSWYQQTPGQGLQFLFEYFSETQRNKGNFPGRFSGRQFSNSRSEMNVSTLELGDSALYLCASSLLPRTGDTEAFFGQGTRLTVV.

This chain links TRBV6-6 with TRBJ2-5; TRBD2 might be the D (6 bases). The CDR3 is 14 residues long. With 2 bases removed from V and 6 bases from J, the gap between germline ends came to 13 bases. CDR1 is MNHNY, CDR2 SVGAGI, per germline (reference sequence). CDR3 in amino acids: CASSYGVGGQTQYF. In nucleotides, the CDR3 is TGTGCCAGCAGTTACGGGGTGGGGGGTCAGACCCAGTACTTC.

In its sample, this clone was seen a few times. V gene TRBV5-8 combines with J gene TRBJ1-2; 9 nucleotides agree with TRBD1. V lost 2 bases, J lost 4 bases, and 6 bases stayed unmatched. The germline CDR1 and CDR2 sequences are SGHTS and YDEGEE. This CDR3 has 15 amino acids. In nucleotides, the CDR3 is TGTGCCAGCAGCTTTCGGGACAGGGACCCCTATGGCTACACCTTC. Its translation is CASSFRDRDPYGYTF.

A few counts support this clone. V gene TRBV27 combines with J gene TRBJ2-3, with 8 bases fitting TRBD2. The ends lost 6 bases at V and 3 bases at J; junction bases unmatched: 11. Germline loops: CDR1 MNHEY, CDR2 SMNVEV (reference sequence). CDR3 length: 16 residues. CDR3 amino acids: CASRFREGSTTDTQYF. The CDR3 DNA follows: TGTGCCAGCAGATTCCGGGAGGGGTCTACGACAGATACGCAGTATTTT.

This clone has only one observation. V usage is TRBV5-1 and J usage is TRBJ2-3; D might be TRBD2 (5 bases). V lost 4 bases and J 2 bases, leaving 11 bases between the germline ends. This CDR3 spans 14 amino acids. The germline V gene has CDR1 SGHRS and CDR2 YFSETQ. The CDR3 spells CASSTGGITDTQYF. The DNA of the CDR3 is TGCGCCAGCAGCACCGGAGGCATCACAGATACGCAGTATTTT.